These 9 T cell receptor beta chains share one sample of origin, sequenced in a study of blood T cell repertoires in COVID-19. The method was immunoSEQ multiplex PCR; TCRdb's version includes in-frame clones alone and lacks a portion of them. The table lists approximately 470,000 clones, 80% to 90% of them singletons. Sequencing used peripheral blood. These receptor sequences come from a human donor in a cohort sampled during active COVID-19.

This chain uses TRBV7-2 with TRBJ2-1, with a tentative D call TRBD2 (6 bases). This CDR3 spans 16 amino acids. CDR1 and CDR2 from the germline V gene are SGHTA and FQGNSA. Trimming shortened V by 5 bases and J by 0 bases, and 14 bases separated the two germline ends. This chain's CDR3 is CASSRGWGSSYNEQFF. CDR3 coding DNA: TGTGCCAGCAGCCGGGGGTGGGGGAGCTCCTACAATGAGCAGTTCTTC.

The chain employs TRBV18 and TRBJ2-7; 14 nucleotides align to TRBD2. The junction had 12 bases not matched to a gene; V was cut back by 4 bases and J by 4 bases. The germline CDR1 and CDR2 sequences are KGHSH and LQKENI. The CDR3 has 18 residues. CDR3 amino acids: CASSLSGTSGGKLYEQYF. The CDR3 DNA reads TGTGCCAGCTCACTATCCGGGACTAGCGGGGGTAAACTTTACGAGCAGTACTTC.

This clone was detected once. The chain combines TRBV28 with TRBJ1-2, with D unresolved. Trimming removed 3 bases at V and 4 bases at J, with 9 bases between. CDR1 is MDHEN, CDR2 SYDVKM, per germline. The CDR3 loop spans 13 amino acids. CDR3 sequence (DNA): TGTGCCAGCAGTTTGGAGGAAGGCTATGGCTACACCTTC. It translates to CASSLEEGYGYTF.

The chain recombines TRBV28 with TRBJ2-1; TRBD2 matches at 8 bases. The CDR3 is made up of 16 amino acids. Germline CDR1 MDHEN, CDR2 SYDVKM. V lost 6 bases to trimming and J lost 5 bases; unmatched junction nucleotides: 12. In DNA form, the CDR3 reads TGTGCCAGCAGCTCATGGATAGCGGGATCCGACAATGAGCAGTTCTTC. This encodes CASSSWIAGSDNEQFF.

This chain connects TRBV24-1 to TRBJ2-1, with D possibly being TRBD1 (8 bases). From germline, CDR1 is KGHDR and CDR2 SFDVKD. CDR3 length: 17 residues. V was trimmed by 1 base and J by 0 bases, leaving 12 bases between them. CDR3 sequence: CATSDLQGGSSYNEQFF. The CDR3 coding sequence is TGTGCCACCAGTGATTTACAGGGGGGGAGCTCCTACAATGAGCAGTTCTTC.

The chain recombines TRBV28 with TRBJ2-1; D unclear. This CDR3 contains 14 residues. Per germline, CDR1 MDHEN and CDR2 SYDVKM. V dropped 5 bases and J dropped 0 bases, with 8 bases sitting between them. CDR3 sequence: CASSPLSSYNEQFF. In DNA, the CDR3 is TGTGCCAGCAGTCCTCTTAGCTCCTACAATGAGCAGTTCTTC. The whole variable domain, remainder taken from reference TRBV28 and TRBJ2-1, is DVKVTQSSRYLVKRTGEKVFLECVQDMDHENMFWYRQDPGLGLRLIYFSYDVKMKEKGDIPEGYSVSREKKERFSLILESASTNQTSMYLCASSPLSSYNEQFFGPGTRLTVL.

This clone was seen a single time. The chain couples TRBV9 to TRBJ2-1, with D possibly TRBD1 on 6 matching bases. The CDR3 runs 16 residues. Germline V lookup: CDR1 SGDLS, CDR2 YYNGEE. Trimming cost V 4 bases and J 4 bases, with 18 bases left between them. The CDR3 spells CASSPRAGTSYNEQFF. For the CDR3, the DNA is TGTGCCAGCAGCCCCCGCGCCGGGACATCGTACAATGAGCAGTTCTTC.

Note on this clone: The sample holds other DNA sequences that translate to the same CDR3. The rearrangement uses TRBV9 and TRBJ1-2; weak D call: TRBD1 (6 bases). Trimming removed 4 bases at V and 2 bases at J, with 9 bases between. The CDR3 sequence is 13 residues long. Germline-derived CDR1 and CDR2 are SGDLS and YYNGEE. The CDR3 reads CASSPDRNYGYTF. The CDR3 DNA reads TGTGCCAGCAGCCCGGACAGAAACTATGGCTACACCTTC.

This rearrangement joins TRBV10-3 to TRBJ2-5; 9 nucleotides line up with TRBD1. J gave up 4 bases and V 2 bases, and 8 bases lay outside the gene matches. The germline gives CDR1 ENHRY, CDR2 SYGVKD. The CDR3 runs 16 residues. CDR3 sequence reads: CAISEQSGQGAETQYF. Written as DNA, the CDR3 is TGTGCCATCAGTGAGCAGTCGGGACAGGGAGCAGAGACCCAGTACTTC.